Only a few counts were recorded for the clone carrying this T cell receptor (beta chain). Its specificity is unknown. This sample was included in a study of neoadjuvant anti-PD-1 for oral cavity cancer. For the study at large: Patients mostly received three to four biweekly nivolumab doses at 3 mg/kg before surgery.

The time point was: after neoadjuvant nivolumab, at surgical resection. Stage II-IVA oral cavity squamous cell carcinoma was new and untreated by systemic or radiation therapy. Data came from immunoSEQ multiplex PCR; TCRdb stores just in-frame clones and leaves some out. Of some 31,000 clones listed, about 77% are singletons. From germline, CDR1 is MDHEN and CDR2 SYDVKM. V was clipped by 3 bases and J by 3 bases, with 11 bases between them. CDR3 length: 14 amino acids. Study outcomes and limitations: After neoadjuvant nivolumab, PBMC T cell clonality was significantly higher in non-responders than responders. Treg/Th17 ratio rose with pretreatment blood and fell with post-treatment tumor TCRbeta clonality.

The TCR sequence derives from a person between 40 and 80 years old with oral cavity squamous cell carcinoma. The V and J genes are TRBV28 and TRBJ2-5; D might be TRBD2 (6 bases). Sequences were derived from PBMCs, sampled after nivolumab (anti-PD-1) treatment. The DNA for the CDR3 is TGTGCCAGCAGTTTGTTCGGGGGAAAAGAGACCCAGTACTTC. This sequence encodes CASSLFGGKETQYF.